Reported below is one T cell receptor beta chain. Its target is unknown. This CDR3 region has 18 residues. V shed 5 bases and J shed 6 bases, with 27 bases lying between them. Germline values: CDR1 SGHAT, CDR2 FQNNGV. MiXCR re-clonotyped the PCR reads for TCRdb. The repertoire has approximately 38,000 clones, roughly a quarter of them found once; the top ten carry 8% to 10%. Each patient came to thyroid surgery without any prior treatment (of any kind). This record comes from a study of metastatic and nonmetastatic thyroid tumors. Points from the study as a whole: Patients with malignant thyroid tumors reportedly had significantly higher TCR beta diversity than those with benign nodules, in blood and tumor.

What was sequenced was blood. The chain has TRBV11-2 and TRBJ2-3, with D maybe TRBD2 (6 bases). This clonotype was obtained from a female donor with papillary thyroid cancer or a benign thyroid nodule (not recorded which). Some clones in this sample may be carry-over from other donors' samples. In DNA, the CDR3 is TGTGCCAGCAGCCCCGGTCGGGCGGGATCTCTTCGTATGGATACGCAGTATTTT. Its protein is CASSPGRAGSLRMDTQYF.